These T cell receptor beta chains were read from a single sample in a study of molecular identifiers for immune sequencing clone quantification. Each CDR3 protein is one row after TCRdb ran MiXCR on the PCR reads. The data contain more than 95,000 distinct CDR3 sequences, 20% to 25% of them singletons. The specimen was naive CD8+ T cells from blood, with Jurkat cell RNA spiked in. These receptors came from a human donor in good health. Some libraries in this study had Jurkat cell RNA spiked in. CDR3s include the opening cysteine and the closing phenylalanine or tryptophan. Fields, in order: J gene, D gene, clone size, V gene, CDR3 DNA, CDR3 protein. D genes are given only for firm matches. A row's size may be missing; if present it is once, few, many or a size class.

j_gene: TRBJ2-3; d_gene: NA; abundance: many; v_gene: TRBV6-5; CDR3nt: TGTGCCAGCCTCCGGCGGGGCCGGAGCACAGATACGCAGTATTTT; CDR3aa: CASLRRGRSTDTQYF
j_gene: TRBJ1-5; d_gene: NA; abundance: few; v_gene: TRBV27; CDR3nt: TGTGCCAGCAGTCGATCCGGGACTCATCCTAATCAGCCCCAGCATTTT; CDR3aa: CASSRSGTHPNQPQHF
j_gene: TRBJ2-1; d_gene: NA; abundance: many; v_gene: TRBV4-1; CDR3nt: TGCGCCAGCAGCCCCGGGACGCCGGCTGAGCAGTTCTTC; CDR3aa: CASSPGTPAEQFF
j_gene: TRBJ2-1; d_gene: TRBD2; abundance: NA; v_gene: TRBV19; CDR3nt: TGTGCCAGTTTAGCGGGAGGGGGTAATGAGCAGTTCTTC; CDR3aa: CASLAGGGNEQFF
j_gene: TRBJ2-1; d_gene: TRBD2; abundance: many; v_gene: TRBV11-3; CDR3nt: TGTGCCAGCAGCTTAGGCCTAGCGGGAGTCGGCAATGAGCAGTTCTTC; CDR3aa: CASSLGLAGVGNEQFF
j_gene: TRBJ1-5; d_gene: TRBD1; abundance: many; v_gene: TRBV6-2/TRBV6-3; CDR3nt: TGTGCCAGCAGACAGGGGCGTATCAATCAGCCCCAGCATTTT; CDR3aa: CASRQGRINQPQHF
j_gene: TRBJ2-5; d_gene: NA; abundance: many; v_gene: TRBV10-3; CDR3nt: TGTGCCATCAGTGAGTCGTGGGAACAAACCCCCGAACAAGAGACCCAGTACTTC; CDR3aa: CAISESWEQTPEQETQYF
j_gene: TRBJ2-1; d_gene: NA; abundance: NA; v_gene: TRBV7-9; CDR3nt: TGTGCCAGCAGCCCGGCTAGCTTAAGCTCCTACAATGAGCAGTTCTTC; CDR3aa: CASSPASLSSYNEQFF
j_gene: TRBJ2-5; d_gene: NA; abundance: many; v_gene: TRBV7-9; CDR3nt: TGTGCCAGCAGCCCTGGGACGGAGAAAGAGACCCAGTACTTC; CDR3aa: CASSPGTEKETQYF
j_gene: TRBJ2-5; d_gene: NA; abundance: many; v_gene: TRBV9; CDR3nt: TGTGCCAGCAGCGTAGATAAGCGGATAGAGACCCAGTACTTC; CDR3aa: CASSVDKRIETQYF
j_gene: TRBJ2-1; d_gene: NA; abundance: many; v_gene: TRBV4-3; CDR3nt: TGCGCCAGCAGCCAAGATGGGCGGATACCTATCTTC; CDR3aa: CASSQDGRIPIF
j_gene: TRBJ2-7; d_gene: TRBD1; abundance: NA; v_gene: TRBV6-6; CDR3nt: TGTGCCAGCAGTCACCACCGGGACAGGGGAATCTACGAGCAGTACTTC; CDR3aa: CASSHHRDRGIYEQYF
j_gene: TRBJ2-7; d_gene: NA; abundance: once; v_gene: TRBV7-9; CDR3nt: TGTGCCGGCAGCCCTCCTGTTAGCTACGAGCAGTACTTC; CDR3aa: CAGSPPVSYEQYF
j_gene: TRBJ2-5; d_gene: NA; abundance: few; v_gene: TRBV20-1; CDR3nt: TGCAGTGCTCGGCACGCTCAAGAGACCCAGTACTTC; CDR3aa: CSARHAQETQYF
j_gene: TRBJ1-1; d_gene: NA; abundance: many; v_gene: TRBV12-3/TRBV12-4; CDR3nt: TGTGCCAGCAGTTGGGGGTCGGACACTGAAGCTTTCTTT; CDR3aa: CASSWGSDTEAFF
j_gene: TRBJ1-5; d_gene: NA; abundance: NA; v_gene: TRBV27; CDR3nt: TGTGCCAGCGGTTTTCTGGGGAGCAATCAGCCCCAGCATTTT; CDR3aa: CASGFLGSNQPQHF
j_gene: TRBJ2-5; d_gene: TRBD1; abundance: many; v_gene: TRBV7-6; CDR3nt: TGTGCCAGCAGCTCCCATGGGACAGCCGAGACCCAGTACTTC; CDR3aa: CASSSHGTAETQYF
j_gene: TRBJ2-7; d_gene: TRBD2; abundance: few; v_gene: TRBV5-1; CDR3nt: TGCGCCAGCAGCTCTTCCAGTCAGCGGGGGGTTTACGAGCAGTACTTC; CDR3aa: CASSSSSQRGVYEQYF
j_gene: TRBJ2-6; d_gene: NA; abundance: many; v_gene: TRBV4-1; CDR3nt: TGCGCCAGCAGCCAAGGAGTAATCTCTGGGGCCAACGTCCTGACTTTC; CDR3aa: CASSQGVISGANVLTF
j_gene: TRBJ2-7; d_gene: NA; abundance: few; v_gene: TRBV11-2; CDR3nt: TGTGCCAGCAGCCTATACCCCTACGCGCAGTACTTC; CDR3aa: CASSLYPYAQYF
j_gene: TRBJ2-7; d_gene: NA; abundance: many; v_gene: TRBV6-2/TRBV6-3; CDR3nt: TGTGCCAGCAGGCGATCGGGCAGGGACTACGAGCAGTACTTC; CDR3aa: CASRRSGRDYEQYF
j_gene: TRBJ2-7; d_gene: NA; abundance: many; v_gene: TRBV20-1; CDR3nt: TGCAGTGCCCGGGACTTTCAATCTTCCTACGAGCAGTACTTC; CDR3aa: CSARDFQSSYEQYF